What follows are 7 T cell receptor beta chains derived from one specimen sequenced in a study of long-term antiretroviral therapy in people with HIV. The libraries were made with immunoSEQ v3.0 at survey level. The data were produced by immunoSEQ multiplex PCR, yet TCRdb's version contains in-frame clones alone and is incomplete. The sample records 23,000 or so clones, 76% being singletons. Specimen: unsorted PBMCs, collected 0.5 years after starting antiretroviral therapy. Source of these receptors: a woman aged 40-49 years with HIV.

The J gene is TRBJ2-7, the V gene TRBV27; 10 positions match TRBD1. Germline assignment: CDR1 MNHEY and CDR2 SMNVEV (reference sequence). This CDR3 has 16 amino acids. V was clipped by 6 bases and J by 2 bases; unmatched bases: 10. CDR3 region: CASRAGTGEGPYEQYF. The CDR3 nucleotides are TGTGCCAGCAGGGCAGGGACAGGGGAGGGACCCTACGAGCAGTACTTC.

V gene TRBV7-2 combines with J gene TRBJ2-1; 9 nucleotides line up with TRBD1. In germline, CDR1 is SGHTA, CDR2 FQGNSA. Losses at the gene ends were 3 bases for V and 4 bases for J; bases not matched to a gene: 4. The CDR3 totals 15 residues. This CDR3 reads CASSFGGQGYNEQFF. DNA of the CDR3: TGTGCCAGCAGCTTCGGAGGACAGGGGTACAATGAGCAGTTCTTC.

About this clone: An end of the junction does not agree with germline; a read error may underlie this. The chain links TRBV5-1 to TRBJ2-1; tentative D call: TRBD1 (10 bases). Germline V gene sequence: CDR1 SGHRS, CDR2 YFSETQ. The CDR3 covers 14 residues. CDR3 region: CAGSGGTGVNEQFF. In DNA, the CDR3 is TGCGCCGGCAGCGGGGGGACAGGGGTCAATGAGCAGTTCTTC. The variable domain in full, with the rest retrieved from reference TRBV5-1 and TRBJ2-1, is KAGVTQTPRYLIKTRGQQVTLSCSPISGHRSVSWYQQTPGQGLQFLFEYFSETQRNKGNFPGRFSGRQFSNSRSEMNVSTLELGDSALYLCAGSGGTGVNEQFFGPGTRLTVL.

This chain links TRBV28 with TRBJ1-4; D gene unclear. Trimming stripped 6 bases from V and 6 bases from J, with 14 bases between. This CDR3 comprises 14 residues. Germline V gene lookup returns CDR1 MDHEN and CDR2 SYDVKM. This CDR3 is CASSRPWGYEKLFF. CDR3 in DNA: TGTGCCAGCAGCCGACCCTGGGGTTATGAAAAACTGTTTTTT.

This sequence joins TRBV15 and TRBJ1-2; 9 bases fit TRBD1. V shed 5 bases, J shed 7 bases, and the junction held 5 bases outside the gene matches. The CDR3 loop spans 13 amino acids. Germline lookup yields CDR1 LNHNV and CDR2 YYDKDF (reference sequence). The CDR3 DNA reads TGTGCCACCAGCCGGGAACAGGGGGCTGGCTACACCTTC. It yields the protein CATSREQGAGYTF.

This clone is medium-sized. V gene TRBV5-1 combines with J gene TRBJ2-5; D may be TRBD1 or TRBD2 (6 bases each). V dropped 4 bases and J dropped 4 bases, with 20 bases sitting between them. This CDR3 region has 16 residues. Germline CDR1 is SGHRS and CDR2 is YFSETQ. The CDR3 DNA sequence: TGCGCCAGCAGCCCACAACCTCAACAGGGAGGAGAGACCCAGTACTTC. Its translation: CASSPQPQQGGETQYF.

The rearrangement joins TRBV9 to TRBJ2-7, with TRBD1 identical over 12 bases. The CDR3 spans 15 residues. The ends lost 4 bases at V and 4 bases at J; junction bases unmatched: 6. The germline V gene has CDR1 SGDLS and CDR2 YYNGEE. CDR3: CASSPGTGGAYEQYF. DNA for the CDR3: TGTGCCAGCAGCCCCGGGACAGGGGGCGCATACGAGCAGTACTTC.